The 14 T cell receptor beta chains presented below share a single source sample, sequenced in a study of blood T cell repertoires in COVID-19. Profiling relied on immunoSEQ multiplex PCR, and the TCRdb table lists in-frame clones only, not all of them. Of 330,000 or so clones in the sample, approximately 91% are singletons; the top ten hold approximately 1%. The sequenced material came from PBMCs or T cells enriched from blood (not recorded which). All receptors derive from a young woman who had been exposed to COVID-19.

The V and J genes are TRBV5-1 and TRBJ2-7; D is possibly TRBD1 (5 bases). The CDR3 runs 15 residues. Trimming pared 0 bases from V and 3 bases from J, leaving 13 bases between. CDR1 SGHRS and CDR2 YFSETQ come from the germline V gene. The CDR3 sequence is CASSLGSKRGYEQYF. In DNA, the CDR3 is TGCGCCAGCAGCTTGGGGTCGAAAAGGGGCTACGAGCAGTACTTC.

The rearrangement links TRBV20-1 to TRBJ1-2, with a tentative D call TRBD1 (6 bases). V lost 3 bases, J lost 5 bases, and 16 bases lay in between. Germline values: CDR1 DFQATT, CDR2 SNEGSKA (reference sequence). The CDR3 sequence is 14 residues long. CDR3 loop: CSASEGRGGYGYTF. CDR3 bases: TGCAGTGCTAGTGAGGGCAGGGGTGGGTATGGCTACACCTTC.

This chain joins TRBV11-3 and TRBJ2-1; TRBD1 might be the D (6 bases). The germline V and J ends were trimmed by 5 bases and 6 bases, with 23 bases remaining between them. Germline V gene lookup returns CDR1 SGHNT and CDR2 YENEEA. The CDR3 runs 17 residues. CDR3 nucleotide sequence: TGTGCCAGCAGCAGAACAGGGAGCCCAAACGTGTTCAATGAGCAGTTCTTC. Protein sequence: CASSRTGSPNVFNEQFF.

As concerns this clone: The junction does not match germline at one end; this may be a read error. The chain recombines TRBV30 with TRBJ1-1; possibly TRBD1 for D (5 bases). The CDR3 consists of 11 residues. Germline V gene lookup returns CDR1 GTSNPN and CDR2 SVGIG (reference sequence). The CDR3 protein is CAGRVKTEAFF. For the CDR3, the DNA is TGTGCTGGCAGGGTGAAGACTGAAGCTTTCTTT.

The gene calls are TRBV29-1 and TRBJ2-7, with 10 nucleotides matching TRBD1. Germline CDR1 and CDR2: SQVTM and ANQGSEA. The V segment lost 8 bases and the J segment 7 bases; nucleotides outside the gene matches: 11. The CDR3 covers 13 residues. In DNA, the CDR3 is TGCAGCACGTGGGACAGGGGTGCAGGAGAGCAGTACTTC. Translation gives CSTWDRGAGEQYF.

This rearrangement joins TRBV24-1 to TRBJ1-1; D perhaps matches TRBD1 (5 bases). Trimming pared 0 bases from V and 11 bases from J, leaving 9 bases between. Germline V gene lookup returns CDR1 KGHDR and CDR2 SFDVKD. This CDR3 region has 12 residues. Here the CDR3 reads CATSDLTGRAFF. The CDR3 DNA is TGTGCCACCAGTGATTTGACAGGAAGGGCTTTCTTT.

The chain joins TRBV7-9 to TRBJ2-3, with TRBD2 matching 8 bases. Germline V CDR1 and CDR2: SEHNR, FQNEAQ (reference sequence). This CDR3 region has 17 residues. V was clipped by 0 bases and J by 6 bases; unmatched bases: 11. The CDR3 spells CASSLALSGLVHDTQYF. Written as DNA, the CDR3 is TGTGCCAGCAGCTTAGCGCTCTCGGGACTAGTTCATGATACGCAGTATTTT.

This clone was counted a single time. The CDR3 sequence is CSVEAGVGTEAFF. The CDR3 region has the DNA TGCAGCGTTGAAGCGGGTGTTGGCACTGAAGCTTTCTTT. The chain uses TRBV29-1 and TRBJ1-1; D is unclear. This CDR3 contains 13 residues. V was trimmed by 1 base and J by 4 bases, leaving 10 bases between them. The germline gives CDR1 SQVTM, CDR2 ANQGSEA.

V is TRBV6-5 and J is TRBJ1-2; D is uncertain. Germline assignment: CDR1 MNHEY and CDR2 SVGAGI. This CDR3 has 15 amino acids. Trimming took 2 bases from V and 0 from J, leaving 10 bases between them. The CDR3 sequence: CASSYNPSSNYGYTF. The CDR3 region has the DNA TGTGCCAGCAGTTACAATCCGAGTTCTAACTATGGCTACACCTTC.

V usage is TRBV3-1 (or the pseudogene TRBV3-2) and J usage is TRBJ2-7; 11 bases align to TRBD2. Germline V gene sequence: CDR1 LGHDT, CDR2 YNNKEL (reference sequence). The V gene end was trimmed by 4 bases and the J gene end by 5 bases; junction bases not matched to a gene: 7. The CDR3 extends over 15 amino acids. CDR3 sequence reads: CASSPLGLAENEQYF. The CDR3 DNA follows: TGTGCCAGCAGCCCCCTGGGACTAGCGGAAAACGAGCAGTACTTC.

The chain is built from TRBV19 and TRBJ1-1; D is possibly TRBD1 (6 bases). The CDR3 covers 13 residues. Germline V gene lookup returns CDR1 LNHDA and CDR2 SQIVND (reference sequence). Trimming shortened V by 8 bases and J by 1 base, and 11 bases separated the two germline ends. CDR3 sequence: CASRDRRNTEAFF. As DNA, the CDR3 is TGTGCCAGTCGCGACAGGAGGAACACTGAAGCTTTCTTT.

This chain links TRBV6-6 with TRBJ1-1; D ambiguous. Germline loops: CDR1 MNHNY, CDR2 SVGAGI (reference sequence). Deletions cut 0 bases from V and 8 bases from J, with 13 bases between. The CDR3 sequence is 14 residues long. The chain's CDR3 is CASSYSVDRGEAFF. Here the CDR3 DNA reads TGTGCCAGCAGTTACTCGGTTGATCGGGGAGAAGCTTTCTTT.

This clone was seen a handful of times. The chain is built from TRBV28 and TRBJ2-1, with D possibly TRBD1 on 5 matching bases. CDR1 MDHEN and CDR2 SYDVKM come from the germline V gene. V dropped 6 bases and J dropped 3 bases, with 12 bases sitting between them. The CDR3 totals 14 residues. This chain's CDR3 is CASRGPFDYNEQFF. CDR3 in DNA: TGTGCCAGCAGGGGGCCGTTCGACTACAATGAGCAGTTCTTC.

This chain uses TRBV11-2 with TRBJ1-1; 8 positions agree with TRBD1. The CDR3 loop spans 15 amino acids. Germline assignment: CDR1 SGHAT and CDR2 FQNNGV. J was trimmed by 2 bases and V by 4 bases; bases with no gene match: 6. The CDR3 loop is CASSWATGENTEAFF. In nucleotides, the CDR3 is TGTGCCAGCAGCTGGGCGACAGGGGAAAACACTGAAGCTTTCTTT.